The clone carrying this T cell receptor (beta chain) was observed once. This sample is part of a study of cytomegalovirus exposure and HLA in healthy donors. Unmatched junction bases numbered 3, after V lost 5 bases and J lost 1 base. Per germline, CDR1 SGDLS and CDR2 YYNGEE. The CDR3 sequence is 15 residues long. PCR amplification relied on 60 Vbeta primers (plus 13 Jbeta primers). The data were produced by immunoSEQ multiplex PCR, yet TCRdb's version contains in-frame clones alone and is incomplete. The sample has tens of thousands of clones; around 70% are singletons. The chain couples TRBV9 to TRBJ2-6; 7 nucleotides align to TRBD2. This receptor was identified in a woman aged 40-49 years in good health and CMV-seropositive. Sample: PBMCs. Here the CDR3 reads CASRGGSSGANVLTF. The CDR3 DNA follows: TGTGCCAGCAGGGGGGGGAGTTCTGGGGCCAACGTCCTGACTTTC.